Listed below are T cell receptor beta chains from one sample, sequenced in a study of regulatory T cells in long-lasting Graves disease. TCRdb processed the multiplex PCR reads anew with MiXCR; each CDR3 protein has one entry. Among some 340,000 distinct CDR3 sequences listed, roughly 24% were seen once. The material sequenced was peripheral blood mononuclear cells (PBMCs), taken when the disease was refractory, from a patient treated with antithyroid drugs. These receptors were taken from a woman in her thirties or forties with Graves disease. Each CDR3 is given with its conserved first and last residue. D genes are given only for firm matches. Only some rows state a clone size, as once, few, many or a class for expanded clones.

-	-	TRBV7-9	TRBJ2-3	TGTGCCAGCAGCTTAGGCAGGGGCATTGATACGCAGTATTTT	CASSLGRGIDTQYF
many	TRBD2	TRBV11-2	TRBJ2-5	TGTGCCAGCAGCCCCTCCGCGCTAGCGGGAGGAGAGACCCAGTACTTC	CASSPSALAGGETQYF
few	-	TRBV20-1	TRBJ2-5	TGCAGTGCTAGAGATAATGCGCGAGAGACCCAGTACTTC	CSARDNARETQYF
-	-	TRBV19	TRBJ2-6	TGTGCCACCCGAAAGGTGGTTGTGGCTGACCTGGGGGCCAACGTCCTGACTTTC	CATRKVVVADLGANVLTF
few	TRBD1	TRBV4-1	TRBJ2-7	TGCGCCAGCAGCCAACTATCGGGACAGGGATCCTACGAGCAGTACTTC	CASSQLSGQGSYEQYF
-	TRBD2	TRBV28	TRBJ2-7	TGTGCCAGCAGTCCCCCCCTTGTACAGCGGGAGTCCCACGAGCAGTACTTC	CASSPPLVQRESHEQYF
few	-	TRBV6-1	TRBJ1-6	TGTGCCAGCAGGGAAAGGTTCCGGGTTAATTCACCCCTCCACTTT	CASRERFRVNSPLHF
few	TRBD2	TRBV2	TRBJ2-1	TGTGCCACCAGTGAGGCAGCGGGAGATCATGAGCAGTTCTTC	CATSEAAGDHEQFF
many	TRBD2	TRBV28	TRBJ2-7	TGTGCCAGCAGTCAAGCGGGAGATTTCTACGAGCAGTACTTC	CASSQAGDFYEQYF
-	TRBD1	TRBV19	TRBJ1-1	TGTGCCAGTAGTATCGGACAGGGGGTTGCAGCTTTCTTT	CASSIGQGVAAFF
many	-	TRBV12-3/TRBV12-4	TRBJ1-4	TGTGCCAGCAAGACCGGGAGGGTTAGGGAAAAACTGTTTTTT	CASKTGRVREKLFF
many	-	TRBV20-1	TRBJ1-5	TGCAGTGCCATCCAGGACACGAATCAGCCCCAGCATTTT	CSAIQDTNQPQHF
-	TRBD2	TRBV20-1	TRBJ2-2	TGCAGTGCTGGCGGACTAGTTGGCGGGGAGCTGTTTTTT	CSAGGLVGGELFF
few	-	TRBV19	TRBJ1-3	TGTGCCAGTAGGACCGGGCAGAACCAATATTTT	CASRTGQNQYF
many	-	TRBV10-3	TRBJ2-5	TGTGCCATCAGGGCAACCGAAGAAGAGACCCAGTACTTC	CAIRATEEETQYF
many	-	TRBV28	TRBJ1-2	TGTGCCAGCAGTCCCTTCGGGGCGGGGTATGGCTACACCTTC	CASSPFGAGYGYTF
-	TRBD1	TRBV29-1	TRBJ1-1	TGCAGCGTTGAGGGGAGGGGGCAAGCTTTCTTT	CSVEGRGQAFF
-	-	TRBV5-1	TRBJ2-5	TGCGCCAGCAGACGAGTCGGGGGGCCCCTGTACCAAGAGACCCAGTACTTC	CASRRVGGPLYQETQYF
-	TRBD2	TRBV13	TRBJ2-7	TGTGCCAGCAGTCGCATCCTAGCGGGAGATGTCGAGCAGTACTTC	CASSRILAGDVEQYF